This is a list of T cell receptor beta chains from one sample in a study of T-cell memory formation after mild COVID-19. Each CDR3 protein is one row after TCRdb ran MiXCR on the 5' RACE reads. The sample has 250,000 to 400,000 distinct CDR3 sequences; around 15% are singletons. Specimen: PBMCs or a T cell subset sorted from them (not recorded which). Receptor source: a man younger than 35 who had mild COVID-19 (a few samples of this study predate the infection). Cell type and time point are not known. Both conserved end residues are part of each CDR3. The D gene is left open where the match is weak. Only some rows state a clone size, as once, few, many or a class for expanded clones.

>.|TRBJ1-2|.|TRBV6-5
TGTGCCAGCAGGGGATACAGGTCATCCCGCTATGGCTACACCTTC
CASRGYRSSRYGYTF
>.|TRBJ2-7|few|TRBV3-1
TGTGCCAGCAGCCCGACACAGGCCTACGAGCAGTACTTC
CASSPTQAYEQYF
>TRBD2|TRBJ2-7|.|TRBV4-2
TGTGCCAGCAGCCAAATCACCGGGACTAGCGGCTACGAGCAGTACTTC
CASSQITGTSGYEQYF
>TRBD1|TRBJ2-5|.|TRBV3-1
TGTGCCAGCAGCCACCGGGACAGGGGTGGGCAAGAGACCCAGTACTTC
CASSHRDRGGQETQYF
>TRBD1|TRBJ2-7|.|TRBV6-2/TRBV6-3
TGTGCCAGCAGTACTGGGACAGCGAATTCCTACGAGCAGTACTTC
CASSTGTANSYEQYF
>.|TRBJ2-7|few|TRBV6-2/TRBV6-3
TGTGCCAGCAGTTCGGCAGGTCTCTACGAGCAGTACTTC
CASSSAGLYEQYF
>.|TRBJ2-1|few|TRBV5-1
TGCGCCAGCAGCTTGGAGGGGAATGAAAATGAGCAGTTCTTC
CASSLEGNENEQFF
>.|TRBJ2-3|.|TRBV4-3
TGCGCCAGCAGCCAAGGGCGGAGGCGCACAGATACGCAGTATTTT
CASSQGRRRTDTQYF
>.|TRBJ2-6|few|TRBV7-2
TGTGCCAGCAGCCCGGGACCTGGGGCCAACGTCCTGACTTTC
CASSPGPGANVLTF
>TRBD2|TRBJ2-1|.|TRBV7-8
TGTGCCAGCAGCTTGGAGGTAGCGGGGGTGAGCTCCTACAATGAGCAGTTCTTC
CASSLEVAGVSSYNEQFF
>TRBD1|TRBJ1-4|.|TRBV4-1
TGCGCCAGCAGCCATCGATTCGGACAGGGCGTGGATGAAAAACTGTTTTTT
CASSHRFGQGVDEKLFF
>.|TRBJ1-1|many|TRBV27
TGTGCCAGCAGTTTAGAGCCAGGGATGAACACTGAAGCTTTCTTT
CASSLEPGMNTEAFF
>TRBD2|TRBJ2-2|few|TRBV6-5
TGTGCCACCTGTAGCGGGGGGGCCGGGGAGCTGTTTTTT
CATCSGGAGELFF
>TRBD1|TRBJ1-6|.|TRBV5-1
TGCGCCAGCAAGATACAGGGGGCAAATTCACCCCTCCACTTT
CASKIQGANSPLHF
>TRBD1|TRBJ1-2|.|TRBV2
TGTGCCAGCAGTGGGGACAGTTCTCCCTATGGCTACACCTTC
CASSGDSSPYGYTF
>.|TRBJ2-3|.|TRBV25-1
TGTGCCAGCAGTGAGAGCCTAGGCCGGGGGATGGGGGCAGATACGCAGTATTTT
CASSESLGRGMGADTQYF
>.|TRBJ1-5|many|TRBV6-5
TGTGCCAGCAGTTACTCTATGATTGAGCCCCAGCATTTT
CASSYSMIEPQHF
>TRBD1|TRBJ1-5|.|TRBV28
TGTGCCAGCAGTTCCCAGGGGGGACATCAGCCCCAGCATTTT
CASSSQGGHQPQHF
>.|TRBJ2-1|.|TRBV7-3
TGTGCCAGCAGCTTAGGCCCCCCCGAGGGTATTGAGCAGTTCTTC
CASSLGPPEGIEQFF
>.|TRBJ2-5|.|TRBV6-2/TRBV6-3
TGTGCCAGCAGTTACTCGCAAGAGACCCAGTACTTC
CASSYSQETQYF
>.|TRBJ1-2|few|TRBV27
TGTGCCAGCGGCAACCACGGACAGCCTAACTATGGCTACACCTTC
CASGNHGQPNYGYTF
>.|TRBJ2-7|few|TRBV4-1
TGCGCCAGCAGCCAAGGACTTGATGCACCCTACGAGCAGTACTTC
CASSQGLDAPYEQYF
>TRBD1|TRBJ1-5|.|TRBV20-1
TGCAGTGCTAGAGATGGGCCCCCGACAGGGACGGCTCAGCCCCAGCATTTT
CSARDGPPTGTAQPQHF
>TRBD1|TRBJ2-7|few|TRBV12-3/TRBV12-4
TGTGCCAGCAGTTTTCGGGACAGGGGTTGGGACGAGCAGTACTTC
CASSFRDRGWDEQYF
>.|TRBJ1-4|.|TRBV30
TGTGCCTGGAGTGTAGGTGAAAAACTGTTTTTT
CAWSVGEKLFF
>TRBD1|TRBJ1-5|.|TRBV7-2
TGTGCCAGCAGCTTAGGAGCCCTCAGACAGGGGGTAAATCAGCCCCAGCATTTT
CASSLGALRQGVNQPQHF
>.|TRBJ2-3|.|TRBV6-1
TGTGCCAGCAGTGAAGCCTATAGCACAGATACGCAGTATTTT
CASSEAYSTDTQYF
>.|TRBJ2-3|few|TRBV12-3/TRBV12-4
TGTGCCAGCAGTCAAGACAGGAGCGCCATTGTCGGCACAGATACGCAGTATTTT
CASSQDRSAIVGTDTQYF
>.|TRBJ2-3|.|TRBV24-1
TGTGCCACCAGTGAACCGGGGGATAGCACAGATACGCAGTATTTT
CATSEPGDSTDTQYF
>TRBD1|TRBJ1-1|few|TRBV27
TGTGCCAGCAGGGCGGGACAGGGGATCACTGAAGCTTTCTTT
CASRAGQGITEAFF
>TRBD2|TRBJ2-1|.|TRBV6-5
TGTGCCAGCAGATCCGGGACTAGAACGGGTGAGCAGTTCTTC
CASRSGTRTGEQFF
>TRBD1|TRBJ2-2|.|TRBV30
TGTGCCGCGTTCGCGTGGACAGGGAACACCGGGGAGCTGTTTTTT
CAAFAWTGNTGELFF
>.|TRBJ2-3|few|TRBV20-1
TGCAGTGCTAGAGGGGGGCGGGGCGCCAGTACAGATACGCAGTATTTT
CSARGGRGASTDTQYF
>.|TRBJ1-2|few|TRBV4-3
TGCGCCAGCAGCCAAGATGGAGGGCCCTATGGCTACACCTTC
CASSQDGGPYGYTF
>TRBD1|TRBJ1-2|.|TRBV20-1
TGCAGTGCTAACCGGGACAGCTATGGCTACACCTTC
CSANRDSYGYTF
>TRBD1|TRBJ2-3|many|TRBV7-6
TGTGCCAGCAGCTTGACAGGGGGGCGCACAGATACGCAGTATTTT
CASSLTGGRTDTQYF
>TRBD2|TRBJ2-1|.|TRBV7-2
TGTGCCAGCAGCAAACTAGCGGGGGGCCCGGGCTCCTACAATGAGCAGTTCTTC
CASSKLAGGPGSYNEQFF
>.|TRBJ2-3|few|TRBV7-9
TGTGCCAGCAGCTTTTGGAGGGTCGGGGATACGCAGTATTTT
CASSFWRVGDTQYF
>TRBD1|TRBJ1-5|.|TRBV4-1
TGCGCCAGCAGCCATTCGGGACAGGGCTATCAGCCCCAGCATTTT
CASSHSGQGYQPQHF
>.|TRBJ2-1|.|TRBV20-1
TGCAGTGCTAGAGATCCCCTGGCAGGGGCGAATGAGCAGTTCTTC
CSARDPLAGANEQFF
>TRBD2|TRBJ2-3|few|TRBV7-9
TGTGCCAGCAGCTTAGCAGCGGGGATCACAGATACGCAGTATTTT
CASSLAAGITDTQYF
>.|TRBJ1-2|.|TRBV6-5
TGTGCCAGCAGTTCAAGGCCTGACTATGGCTACACCTTC
CASSSRPDYGYTF
>.|TRBJ2-3|few|TRBV7-7
TGTGCCAGCAGCTTAGAGGAAACAGATACGCAGTATTTT
CASSLEETDTQYF
>TRBD1|TRBJ2-1|many|TRBV7-2
TGTGCCAGCAGCTTACGATCTCCGACAGGGGGCGACGGGGATGAGCAGTTCTTC
CASSLRSPTGGDGDEQFF
>TRBD1|TRBJ1-4|few|TRBV4-3
TGCGCCAGCAGCCAAACGGACAGGGGTGAAAAACTGTTTTTT
CASSQTDRGEKLFF
>.|TRBJ2-7|many|TRBV7-2
TGTGCCAGCAGCGCGGGACACCCGACCTCCGAGCAGTACTTC
CASSAGHPTSEQYF
>.|TRBJ1-5|many|TRBV9
TGTGCCAGCAGCGTAGAGGCACATCAGCCCCAGCATTTT
CASSVEAHQPQHF
>.|TRBJ2-4|few|TRBV20-1
TGCAGTGCTAGCGCAGTAGCCAAAAACATTCAGTACTTC
CSASAVAKNIQYF
>TRBD1|TRBJ2-5|many|TRBV4-3
TGCGCCAGCAGCCAGGACAGGGAGGAGACCCAGTACTTC
CASSQDREETQYF
>.|TRBJ2-7|few|TRBV7-9
TGTGCCAGCAGTTCGGACTACCTCGGTTCCGAGCAGTACTTC
CASSSDYLGSEQYF
>.|TRBJ2-1|.|TRBV6-6
TGTGCCAGCAGTTCACAGGGAGCGTCCTACAATGAGCAGTTCTTC
CASSSQGASYNEQFF
>.|TRBJ1-2|.|TRBV20-1
TGCAGTGCTAAACTAGGACGGCGCTATGGCTACACCTTC
CSAKLGRRYGYTF
>TRBD1|TRBJ1-6|many|TRBV20-1
TGCAGTGCTAGAGACGGAAGACAGGGATCAAATTCACCCCTCCACTTT
CSARDGRQGSNSPLHF
>TRBD2|TRBJ2-5|.|TRBV20-1
TGCAGTGCTAGACGGACCGCGGGAGGTCGGGAGACCCAGTACTTC
CSARRTAGGRETQYF
>.|TRBJ2-3|few|TRBV4-1
TGCGCCACTAGACCCTTCAGGGGGGGGACGTTGGATACGCAGTATTTT
CATRPFRGGTLDTQYF
>.|TRBJ1-1|few|TRBV12-3/TRBV12-4
TGTGCCAGCACCCCCGGGGGGGGGGAAGCTTTCTTT
CASTPGGGEAFF
>.|TRBJ2-1|few|TRBV7-9
TGTGCCAGCATTCCTCTAAGCAATGAGCAGTTCTTC
CASIPLSNEQFF